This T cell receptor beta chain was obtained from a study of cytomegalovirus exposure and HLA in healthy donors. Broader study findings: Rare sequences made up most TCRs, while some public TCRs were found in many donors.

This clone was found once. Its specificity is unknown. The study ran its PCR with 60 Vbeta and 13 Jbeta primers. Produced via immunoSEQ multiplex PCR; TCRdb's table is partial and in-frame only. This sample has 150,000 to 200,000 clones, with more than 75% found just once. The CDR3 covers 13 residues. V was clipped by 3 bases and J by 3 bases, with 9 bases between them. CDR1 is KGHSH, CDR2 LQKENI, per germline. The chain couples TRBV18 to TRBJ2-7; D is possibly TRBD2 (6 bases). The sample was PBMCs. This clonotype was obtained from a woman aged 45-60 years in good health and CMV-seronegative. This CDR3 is CASSPRDFYEQYF. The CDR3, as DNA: TGTGCCAGCTCACCTCGGGACTTCTACGAGCAGTACTTC.